This TCR beta chain is from a study of T-cell reconstitution after alpha-beta-depleted transplantation in children. This clonotype was observed a handful of times. Its antigen is undetermined. Looked up from germline, CDR1 is MNHNS and CDR2 is SASEGT. The V and J ends lost 8 bases and 6 bases, in that order; junction bases with no gene match: 11. This CDR3 is 14 amino acids long. Study-wide results and limits: Two months or so post-transplant, alpha-beta T cells reportedly derived from several hundred expanded graft clones. The origin of high day-60 TCRbeta diversity in some patients lay in surviving recipient T cells and thymic progenitors.

Researchers prepared the TCRbeta library using unique molecular identifiers, the study reports. TCRdb re-called the PCR reads through MiXCR, storing one row per CDR3 protein. The sample includes 700,000 to 950,000 distinct CDR3 sequences, roughly 16% seen only once; the top ten take around 5%. The sample here was PBMCs, mostly from graft donor cells, taken 360 days after TCRalphabeta/CD19-depleted stem cell transplant. This rearrangement joins TRBV6-1 to TRBJ2-7; 9 positions agree with TRBD2. The clonotype comes from a male patient under 18 who had a stem cell transplant for acute lymphoblastic leukemia, so the T cells may come from the graft donor. CDR3 DNA: TGTGCCAGCGGGACCAGCGGGGGGAAAAGCGAGCAGTACTTC. Encoded protein: CASGTSGGKSEQYF.